This TCR beta chain was sequenced in a study of shared clonotypes between healthy human individuals. Clones were sequenced by immunoSEQ multiplex PCR, and TCRdb holds only the in-frame ones, with some missing. Here the sample spans fewer than 3 million clones, 80% to 95% being singletons. The germline gives CDR1 SGHRS, CDR2 YFSETQ. The CDR3 spans 16 residues. Trimming at V came to 5 bases and at J to 3 bases, leaving 6 bases not matched to a gene. The receptor was isolated from a man between 18 and 29 years old in good health. Some clones in this sample may be carry-over from other donors' samples. V and J are TRBV5-1 and TRBJ1-4; TRBD1 aligns across 11 bases. Sequencing used naive CD4+ T cells from PBMCs. Subset here: CD45RA+ positively selected. For the CDR3, the DNA is TGCGCCAGCAGGATCGGACAGGGGGCTGCTAATGAAAAACTGTTTTTT. This codes for CASRIGQGAANEKLFF.